This T cell receptor beta chain was recorded in a study of CD8 T cell repertoires and HIV-1 epitope variants. Study-level information: Epitopes were three Gag families plus Nef HW9 and YT9.

Clones were sequenced by immunoSEQ multiplex PCR, and TCRdb holds only the in-frame ones, with some missing. The sample consists of roughly 5,400 clones, 66% of them appearing once. A remark on this clone: The antigen is unknown.

V shed 2 bases, J shed 4 bases, and the junction held 13 bases outside the gene matches. CDR3 length: 17 residues. Germline assignment: CDR1 SGHAT and CDR2 FQNNGV. Sequencing was done on a sample of cultured CD8+ T cells derived from PBMCs. This chain joins TRBV11-2 and TRBJ2-5; 7 bases line up with TRBD1. This clonotype was obtained from a male donor with HIV. The CDR3 spells CASSLLDVGRQGETQYF. Here the CDR3 DNA reads TGTGCCAGCAGCTTATTGGATGTGGGAAGACAGGGAGAGACCCAGTACTTC.